These 20 T cell receptor beta chains originate from one sample sequenced in a study of post-analysis software for immune sequencing data. The study, taken as a whole, reports: TRBV5-6, TRBV5-1 and TRBV20-1 belonged to a set of roughly 5 TRBV segments that were more frequent in patients than controls.

These TCRs are of unknown antigen specificity. Libraries were made from TCR beta cDNA, and they carried unique molecular identifiers. TCRdb used MiXCR to reprocess the PCR reads, holding one entry per CDR3 protein. Here the sample spans roughly 730,000 distinct CDR3 sequences, 25% to 30% being singletons. The sequenced material came from blood. The receptor source for this set is a girl aged 10 to 17 with multiple sclerosis.

The chain has TRBV28 and TRBJ1-1; D is uncertain. Between the trimmed V and J ends, which lost 6 bases and 4 bases, there was a span of 15 bases. Germline V gene data show CDR1 as MDHEN and CDR2 as SYDVKM. This CDR3 is 14 amino acids long. The CDR3 spells CASRHVDAGTEAFF. CDR3 DNA: TGTGCCAGCAGGCATGTCGACGCGGGCACTGAAGCTTTCTTT. Full variable domain (remainder filled in from reference TRBV28 and TRBJ1-1): DVKVTQSSRYLVKRTGEKVFLECVQDMDHENMFWYRQDPGLGLRLIYFSYDVKMKEKGDIPEGYSVSREKKERFSLILESASTNQTSMYLCASRHVDAGTEAFFGQGTRLTVV.

The DNA for the CDR3 is TGTGCCAGCAGCCAAGGACCGGGACTAGCGGATCGCAATGAGCAGTTCTTC. Translating gives CASSQGPGLADRNEQFF. This chain links TRBV3-1 with TRBJ2-1, with 11 bases fitting TRBD2. Germline CDR1 LGHDT, CDR2 YNNKEL (reference sequence). The CDR3 consists of 17 residues. After removal of 1 base from V and 6 bases from J, the junction contained 8 bases not matched to a gene.

This clonotype was seen only a few times. V and J are TRBV4-3 and TRBJ2-1; D remains ambiguous. CDR3 size: 17 residues. V was cut by 4 bases and J by 2 bases, with 18 bases left in between. Germline V gene lookup returns CDR1 LGHNA and CDR2 YSLEER. The CDR3 region is CASSPFFGRTAYNEQFF. DNA of the CDR3: TGCGCCAGCAGCCCCTTTTTTGGGCGGACCGCCTACAATGAGCAGTTCTTC.

The chain links TRBV9 to TRBJ2-7, with 10 positions matching TRBD2. Trimming took 0 bases from V and 7 from J; bases not matched to a gene: 7. CDR1 is SGDLS and CDR2 is YYNGEE in the germline V gene. This CDR3 has 15 residues. CDR3 protein: CASSVAAGGPGEQYF. DNA of the CDR3: TGTGCCAGCAGCGTAGCAGCGGGAGGGCCCGGAGAGCAGTACTTC.

This chain links TRBV5-1 with TRBJ2-3, with D possibly being TRBD2 (6 bases). The CDR3 has 17 residues. Germline V gene data show CDR1 as SGHRS and CDR2 as YFSETQ. Trimming left V 7 bases short and J 0 bases short, with 21 bases between. The CDR3 protein is CASGMRGIDSSTDTQYF. As DNA, the CDR3 is TGCGCCAGCGGTATGCGGGGCATAGACTCTAGCACAGATACGCAGTATTTT.

This clonotype was counted a single time. The junction departs from germline at one end; a sequencing error may be responsible. The chain combines TRBV12-3 or TRBV12-4 with TRBJ2-3; 8 bases match TRBD2. The CDR3 totals 15 residues. The CDR3 sequence: CASSAERESRDTQYF. CDR3 coding DNA: TGTGCCAGCAGTGCGGAGCGGGAGAGCAGAGATACGCAGTATTTT.

The chain carries TRBV20-1 and TRBJ2-3; possibly TRBD2 for D (6 bases). The CDR3 has 13 amino acids. V lost 4 bases to trimming and J lost 4 bases, with 12 bases between them. CDR1 is DFQATT, CDR2 SNEGSKA, per germline (reference sequence). CDR3 region: CSAKLAIADTQYF. The CDR3 region has the DNA TGCAGTGCTAAACTAGCTATTGCAGATACGCAGTATTTT.

This chain links TRBV7-2 with TRBJ1-1; tentatively, D is TRBD1 (5 bases). This CDR3 spans 13 amino acids. Trimming took off 5 bases at V and 7 bases at J, with 14 bases between the two ends. Germline CDR1 reads SGHTA; CDR2 reads FQGNSA. The CDR3 reads CASSPLTRGEAFF. CDR3 sequence (DNA): TGTGCCAGCAGCCCCCTTACAAGGGGTGAAGCTTTCTTT. Drawing the rest from reference TRBV7-2 and TRBJ1-1, the complete variable domain is GAGVSQSPSNKVTEKGKDVELRCDPISGHTALYWYRQSLGQGLEFLIYFQGNSAPDKSGLPSDRFSAERTGGSVSTLTIQRTQQEDSAVYLCASSPLTRGEAFFGQGTRLTVV.

The chain employs TRBV28 and TRBJ2-4; D possibly corresponds to TRBD2 (7 bases). CDR3 length: 14 amino acids. V was cut by 8 bases and J by 8 bases, with 19 bases left in between. CDR1 is MDHEN, CDR2 SYDVKM, per germline. CDR3 residues: CASSLPGGVHIQYF. DNA for the CDR3: TGTGCCAGCTCTCTCCCGGGGGGCGTGCACATTCAGTACTTC.

The rearrangement joins TRBV7-8 to TRBJ2-3; D perhaps matches TRBD1 (6 bases). This CDR3 is built from 16 residues. V shed 5 bases and J shed 4 bases, with 19 bases lying between them. CDR1 is SGHVS, CDR2 FQNEAQ, per germline. The CDR3 here is CASSLFLMGAADTQYF. The DNA of the CDR3 is TGTGCCAGCAGCCTCTTTCTCATGGGGGCGGCAGATACGCAGTATTTT.

The table lists this clonotype with a few counts. V and J are TRBV29-1 and TRBJ1-1, with D tentatively TRBD1 (5 bases). Germline values: CDR1 SQVTM, CDR2 ANQGSEA. V was shortened by 3 bases and J by 8 bases, with 10 bases between the two germline ends. The CDR3 runs to 11 residues. CDR3 nucleotides: TGCAGCGTTGATTTGGGGGGGGAAGCTTTCTTT. It codes for CSVDLGGEAFF. The variable domain in full, with the rest retrieved from reference TRBV29-1 and TRBJ1-1, is SAVISQKPSRDICQRGTSLTIQCQVDSQVTMMFWYRQQPGQSLTLIATANQGSEATYESGFVIDKFPISRPNLTFSTLTVSNMSPEDSSIYLCSVDLGGEAFFGQGTRLTVV.

Ten or more counts support this clonotype. The chain uses TRBV20-1 and TRBJ2-7; D may be TRBD2 (6 bases). Germline values: CDR1 DFQATT, CDR2 SNEGSKA (reference sequence). The ends were cut back, 6 bases at V and 5 bases at J, with 26 bases in the middle. CDR3 length equals 16 residues. Written as DNA, the CDR3 is TGCAGTGCCACCGGGGCTAAGCGGGCGGGCCCCCACGAGCAGTACTTC. It encodes CSATGAKRAGPHEQYF.

The V gene is TRBV4-2, the J gene TRBJ2-2, with 8 bases that match TRBD2. Germline CDR1 LGHNA, CDR2 YNFKEQ. The CDR3 spans 13 residues. With V trimmed by 8 bases and J by 4 bases, 3 bases remained unmatched. The CDR3 nucleotides are TGTGCCAGCTACGGGGGGGGCACCGGGGAGCTGTTTTTT. Translated, it gives CASYGGGTGELFF.

The chain uses TRBV29-1 and TRBJ2-7; 8 positions agree with TRBD1. Germline trimming cut 1 base from V and 12 bases from J; bases unmatched to any gene: 5. CDR3 length equals 11 residues. In germline, CDR1 is SQVTM, CDR2 ANQGSEA. The CDR3 DNA reads TGCAGCGTTGAAGTAGGTGGACAGGGGTACTTC. Translated, it gives CSVEVGGQGYF.

The chain recombines TRBV29-1 with TRBJ2-5, with D unclear. The CDR3 length is 13 residues. Trimming took 0 bases from V and 3 from J, leaving 8 bases between them. The germline V gene has CDR1 SQVTM and CDR2 ANQGSEA. The CDR3 nucleotides read TGCAGCGTTGAAGAGGTCGCAAAAGAGACCCAGTACTTC. Translation: CSVEEVAKETQYF.

This clonotype was observed a few times. The V and J genes are TRBV4-3 and TRBJ2-6; no firm D call. This CDR3 is 16 amino acids long. Deletions cut 0 bases from V and 1 base from J, with 7 bases between. CDR1 LGHNA and CDR2 YSLEER come from the germline V gene. The CDR3 sequence is CASSQDRASGANVLTF. CDR3 nucleotides: TGCGCCAGCAGCCAAGATCGAGCGTCTGGGGCCAACGTCCTGACTTTC.

This sequence joins TRBV20-1 and TRBJ2-1, with D possibly being TRBD2 (5 bases). The ends were cut back, 5 bases at V and 6 bases at J, with 11 bases in the middle. Per germline, CDR1 DFQATT and CDR2 SNEGSKA (reference sequence). The length of the CDR3 is 12 residues. The CDR3 DNA is TGCAGTGCTGGCTACGGGGTCAATGAGCAGTTCTTC. Its translation: CSAGYGVNEQFF.

The J gene is TRBJ2-1, the V gene TRBV2; TRBD2 matches 9 bases. Looked up from germline, CDR1 is SNHLY and CDR2 is FYNNEI. This CDR3 is 15 amino acids long. V gave up 2 bases and J gave up 5 bases; unmatched junction bases: 4. In nucleotides, the CDR3 is TGTGCCAGCAGTGAATCTAGCGGGATAGACAATGAGCAGTTCTTC. Translated, it gives CASSESSGIDNEQFF.

The chain is built from TRBV20-1 and TRBJ2-1, with TRBD1 matching 7 bases. The CDR3 spans 17 residues. CDR1 and CDR2 (germline): DFQATT, SNEGSKA (reference sequence). The J segment lost 7 bases and the V segment lost 1 base, leaving 16 bases of the junction unmatched. CDR3 region: CSARGGLRRGRRNEQFF. CDR3 DNA sequence: TGCAGTGCTAGAGGGGGCCTAAGAAGGGGGCGGCGGAATGAGCAGTTCTTC.

V is TRBV24-1 and J is TRBJ2-1, with D uncertain. CDR1 KGHDR and CDR2 SFDVKD come from the germline V gene. The CDR3 runs 13 residues. V was pared by 5 bases and J by 8 bases, with 12 bases between. CDR3 loop: CATSVAHRDEQFF. CDR3 nucleotides: TGTGCCACCAGTGTAGCCCATCGGGATGAGCAGTTCTTC.